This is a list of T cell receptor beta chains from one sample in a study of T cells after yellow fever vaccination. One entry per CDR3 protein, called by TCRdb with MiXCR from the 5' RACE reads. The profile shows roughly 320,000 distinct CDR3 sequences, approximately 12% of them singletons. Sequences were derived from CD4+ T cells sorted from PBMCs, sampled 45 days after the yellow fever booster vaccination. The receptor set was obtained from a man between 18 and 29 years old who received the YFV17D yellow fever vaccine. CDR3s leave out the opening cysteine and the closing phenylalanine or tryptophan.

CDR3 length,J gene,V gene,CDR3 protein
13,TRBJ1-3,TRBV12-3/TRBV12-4,ASSPPAGRGNTIY
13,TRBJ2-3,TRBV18,ASSPQRGDARTQY
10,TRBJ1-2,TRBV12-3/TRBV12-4,ASRDSIYGYT
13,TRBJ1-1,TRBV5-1,ASSLAGTADTEAF
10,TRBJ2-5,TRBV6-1,ASSEPRGTQY
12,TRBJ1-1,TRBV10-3,AISESRGNTEAF
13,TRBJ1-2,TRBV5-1,ASSLNRGNNYGYT
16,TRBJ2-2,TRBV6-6,ASRLGRLTANNTGELF
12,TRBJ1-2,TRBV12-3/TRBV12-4,ASSSRQGEDGYT
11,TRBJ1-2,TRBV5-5,ASSLVYSDGYT
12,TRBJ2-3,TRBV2,ASSGLVLADTQY
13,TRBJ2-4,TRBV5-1,ASSLQSGTRDIQY
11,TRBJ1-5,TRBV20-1,SAPWGTGDPQH
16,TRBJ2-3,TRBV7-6,ASSLLSLAGGSSDTQY
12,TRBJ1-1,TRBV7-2,ASSLGGTSGGAF
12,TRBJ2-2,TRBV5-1,ASIGGPNTGELF
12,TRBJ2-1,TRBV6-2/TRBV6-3,ASSPGTGGLGQF
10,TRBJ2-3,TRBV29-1,SGGQGTDTQY
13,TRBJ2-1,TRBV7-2,ASSPTSGGYNEQF
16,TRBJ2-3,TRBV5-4,ASSLQITGTGSTDTQY
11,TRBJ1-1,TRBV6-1,ASSVPGQTEAF
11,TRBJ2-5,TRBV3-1,ASSIDASQTQY